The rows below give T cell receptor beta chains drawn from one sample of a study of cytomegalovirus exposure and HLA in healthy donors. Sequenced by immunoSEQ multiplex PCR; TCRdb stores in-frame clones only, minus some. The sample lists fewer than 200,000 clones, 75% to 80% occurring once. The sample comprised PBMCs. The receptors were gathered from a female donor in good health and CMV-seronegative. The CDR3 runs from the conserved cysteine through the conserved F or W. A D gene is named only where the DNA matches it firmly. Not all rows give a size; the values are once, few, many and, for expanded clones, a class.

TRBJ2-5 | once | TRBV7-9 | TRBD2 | TGTGCCAGCAGCATCCCAGCGGGAGGGCGTGAGACCCAGTACTTC | CASSIPAGGRETQYF
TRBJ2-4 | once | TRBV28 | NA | TGTGCCAGCAGTTTATTCGGGGGATTCGCCAAAAACATTCAGTACTTC | CASSLFGGFAKNIQYF
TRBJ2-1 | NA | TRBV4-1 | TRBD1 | TGCGCCAGCAGCGGGCAGGGGGCTAGGTACAATGAGCAGTTCTTC | CASSGQGARYNEQFF
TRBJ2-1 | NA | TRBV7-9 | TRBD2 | TGTGCCAGCAGCACACGACTAGCCAATGAGCAGTTCTTC | CASSTRLANEQFF
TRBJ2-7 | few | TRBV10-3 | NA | TGTGCCATCAGTGACACAGGAAATCCTAGCTCCTACGAGCAGTACTTC | CAISDTGNPSSYEQYF
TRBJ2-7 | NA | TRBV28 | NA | TGTGCCAGCAGTCCGATTAGCGCGATCCCCTACGAGCAGTACTTC | CASSPISAIPYEQYF
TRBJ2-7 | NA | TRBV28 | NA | TGTGCCAGCAGTTTGCGCCTTAGGGGTATGTACGAGCAGTACTTC | CASSLRLRGMYEQYF
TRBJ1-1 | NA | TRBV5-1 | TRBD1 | TGCGCCAGCAGGTTGGCCCCCTCGGGACAGATGAACACTGAAGCTTTCTTT | CASRLAPSGQMNTEAFF
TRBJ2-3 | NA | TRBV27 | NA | TGTGCCAGCAGTTTAGAGCGTCTATCGACAGATACGCAGTATTTT | CASSLERLSTDTQYF
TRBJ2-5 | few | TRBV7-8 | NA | TGTGCCAGCAGCTTAAGTGTCAGGGAAGAGACCCAGTACTTC | CASSLSVREETQYF
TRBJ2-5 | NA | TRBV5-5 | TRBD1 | TGTGCCAGCAGCTTGCCTACGGACAGGGGTGGAGAGACCCAGTACTTC | CASSLPTDRGGETQYF
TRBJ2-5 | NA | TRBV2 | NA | TGTGCCAGCAGTGACGTCGCGGGGGAGACCCAGTACTTC | CASSDVAGETQYF
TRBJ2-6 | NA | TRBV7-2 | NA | TGTGCCAGCAGCTTATTGGGCAGGGATTCCTCTGGGGCCAACGTCCTGACTTTC | CASSLLGRDSSGANVLTF
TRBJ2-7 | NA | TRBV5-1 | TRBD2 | TGCGCCAGCAGCTTGGGCGGGGGCTCCTACGAGCAGTACTTC | CASSLGGGSYEQYF
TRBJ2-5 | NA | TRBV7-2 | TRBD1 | TGTGCCAGCAGCATTAGACAGGGGGCGAGTAGGGAGACCCAGTACTTC | CASSIRQGASRETQYF
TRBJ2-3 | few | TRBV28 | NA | TGTGCCAGCAGTTTCCTCACTTTAGGACTGTCGGATACGCAGTATTTT | CASSFLTLGLSDTQYF
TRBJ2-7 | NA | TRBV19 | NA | TGTGCCAGTAGCGACCGGGGTCATGAGCAGTACTTC | CASSDRGHEQYF
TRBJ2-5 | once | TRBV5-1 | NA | TGCGCCAGCAGACCAACCGGGACTCGAGACGGGACCCAGTACTTC | CASRPTGTRDGTQYF
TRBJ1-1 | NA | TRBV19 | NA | TGTGCCAGTAGCCAAGGGGTCACTGAAGCTTTCTTT | CASSQGVTEAFF
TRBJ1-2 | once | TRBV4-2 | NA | TGTGCCAGCAGCCAAGAACCAGAGGACTATGGCTACACCTTC | CASSQEPEDYGYTF
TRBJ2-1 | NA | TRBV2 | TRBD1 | TGTGCCAGCAGTGGAAATCGAGGGGGCGGGAATGAGCAGTTCTTC | CASSGNRGGGNEQFF
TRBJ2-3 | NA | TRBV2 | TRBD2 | TGTGCCAGCAGTGAAGCTCGCGGGAGTCCAGATACGCAGTATTTT | CASSEARGSPDTQYF
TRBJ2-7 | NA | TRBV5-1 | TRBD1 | TGCGCCAGCAGCTCAGGGGACAGCAGCTACGAGCAGTACTTC | CASSSGDSSYEQYF
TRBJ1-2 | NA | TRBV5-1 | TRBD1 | TGCGCCAGCAGCCCCGGGACAGGGACTAACTATGGCTACACCTTC | CASSPGTGTNYGYTF
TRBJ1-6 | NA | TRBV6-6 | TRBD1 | TGTGCCAGCAGTCAGGGGACAGGGATATCTTCACCCCTCCACTTT | CASSQGTGISSPLHF
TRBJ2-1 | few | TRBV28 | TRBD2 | TGTGCCAGCGGCCGGGGGGAGGGGAACAATGAGCAGTTCTTC | CASGRGEGNNEQFF
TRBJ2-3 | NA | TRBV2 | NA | TGTGCCAGCAGTGAACTAGGGGAAACAGATACGCAGTATTTT | CASSELGETDTQYF
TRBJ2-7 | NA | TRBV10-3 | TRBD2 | TGTGCCATCAGTGAGAGCGGGGGAAGCACCTACGAGCAGTACTTC | CAISESGGSTYEQYF
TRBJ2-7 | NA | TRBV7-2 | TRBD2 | TGTGCCAGCAGCAAGAGGGCGGGAGAGACCTACGAGCAGTACTTC | CASSKRAGETYEQYF
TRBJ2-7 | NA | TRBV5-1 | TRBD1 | TGCGCCAGCATGGGACAGCACTACGAGCAGTACTTC | CASMGQHYEQYF